This passage covers 23 T cell receptor beta chains from one sample sequenced in a study of blood T cell repertoires in COVID-19. Generated by immunoSEQ multiplex PCR, the TCRdb table keeps only in-frame clones and is missing some. Of just over 80,000 clones in the sample, about 76% were seen once. Input material: peripheral blood. The receptors come from an elderly man with acute or convalescent COVID-19.

This clone has a handful of counts. The chain recombines TRBV5-1 with TRBJ2-4, with TRBD1 matching over 7 bases. Germline CDR1 reads SGHRS; CDR2 reads YFSETQ. The CDR3 totals 18 residues. The V gene end was trimmed by 4 bases and the J gene end by 0 bases; junction bases not matched to a gene: 13. As DNA, the CDR3 is TGCGCCAGCAGCCCCCGACAGGGCCTGGATTTAGCCAAAAACATTCAGTACTTC. This translates into CASSPRQGLDLAKNIQYF.

The chain recombines TRBV28 with TRBJ2-3; D may be TRBD2 (6 bases). The CDR3 is 15 residues long. V shed 4 bases and J shed 1 base, with 12 bases lying between them. Per the germline V gene, CDR1 is MDHEN and CDR2 is SYDVKM. Here the CDR3 reads CASSSPGEGTDTQYF. CDR3 in DNA: TGTGCCAGCAGTTCGCCGGGAGAGGGCACAGATACGCAGTATTTT.

This clone was seen a few times. Here the CDR3 reads CASSVEGGSYEQYF. The CDR3, as DNA: TGTGCCAGCAGCGTAGAAGGGGGCTCCTACGAGCAGTACTTC. The chain carries TRBV9 and TRBJ2-7, with D perhaps matching TRBD1 (6 bases). Trimming took 0 bases from V and 0 from J, leaving 7 bases between them. The CDR3 consists of 14 residues. The V gene's germline CDR1 is SGDLS and CDR2 YYNGEE.

This clone was seen repeatedly, ten times or more. The chain links TRBV15 to TRBJ1-1; 11 bases are a match to TRBD1. Germline CDR1 is LNHNV and CDR2 is YYDKDF (reference sequence). This CDR3 region has 14 residues. Trimming removed 5 bases from V and 2 bases from J; junction bases left unmatched: 1. The CDR3 DNA is TGTGCCACCAGCGGGACAGGGGGTAACACTGAAGCTTTCTTT. Amino acid sequence: CATSGTGGNTEAFF.

This rearrangement joins TRBV25-1 to TRBJ2-7, with D maybe TRBD1 (5 bases). The CDR3 is made up of 13 amino acids. Per the germline V gene, CDR1 is MGHDK and CDR2 is SYGVNS. V lost 5 bases and J 9 bases, leaving 17 bases between the germline ends. CDR3 sequence (DNA): TGTGCCAGCAGTATTACAGGAACCTCCGGGCAGTACTTC. It specifies CASSITGTSGQYF.

This sequence joins TRBV10-3 and TRBJ1-5, with TRBD1 identical over 7 bases. The V gene end was trimmed by 3 bases and the J gene end by 1 base; junction bases not matched to a gene: 0. This CDR3 spans 14 amino acids. Germline V gene data show CDR1 as ENHRY and CDR2 as SYGVKD. The CDR3 protein is CAISDRGSNQPQHF. CDR3 sequence (DNA): TGTGCCATCAGTGACAGGGGGAGCAATCAGCCCCAGCATTTT.

The rearrangement joins TRBV7-2 to TRBJ2-7; TRBD2 agrees at 8 bases. The CDR3 is 16 residues long. V gave up 1 base and J gave up 0 bases; unmatched junction bases: 5. Germline V gene data show CDR1 as SGHTA and CDR2 as FQGNSA. The CDR3: CASSLGSGGTSYEQYF. CDR3 nucleotides: TGTGCCAGCAGCTTAGGGAGCGGGGGTACCTCCTACGAGCAGTACTTC.

The rearrangement links TRBV10-3 to TRBJ2-5, with 8 bases that match TRBD1. The CDR3 sequence is 16 residues long. With V trimmed by 2 bases and J by 5 bases, 10 bases remained unmatched. In germline, CDR1 is ENHRY, CDR2 SYGVKD. Here the CDR3 DNA reads TGTGCCATCAGTGAGGGGGGGCAGGGGGCAGGTGAGACCCAGTACTTC. Residues: CAISEGGQGAGETQYF.

A note on this clone: A read error may account for a junction end that differs from germline. The chain is built from TRBV7-9 and TRBJ1-2; no firm D call. This CDR3 has 11 residues. The V gene's germline CDR1 is SEHNR and CDR2 FQNEAQ (reference sequence). The chain's CDR3 is CASSQSGQDAF. The CDR3 DNA follows: TGTGCCAGCAGCCAGAGCGGCCAGGACGCCTTC.

The chain employs TRBV9 and TRBJ2-1; 11 bases agree with TRBD2. V lost 0 bases to trimming and J lost 7 bases; unmatched junction nucleotides: 3. This CDR3 spans 15 amino acids. Germline loops: CDR1 SGDLS, CDR2 YYNGEE. CDR3 residues: CASSVALAGVNEQFF. The CDR3 nucleotides are TGTGCCAGCAGCGTAGCACTAGCGGGAGTAAATGAGCAGTTCTTC.

The chain is built from TRBV7-2 and TRBJ1-5, with 7 nucleotides matching TRBD1. CDR3 size: 13 residues. V gave up 5 bases and J gave up 7 bases; unmatched junction bases: 5. Germline CDR1 reads SGHTA; CDR2 reads FQGNSA. The CDR3 region has the DNA TGTGCCAGCAGCCGAGGGGGCCGGCAGCCCCAGCATTTT. This codes for CASSRGGRQPQHF.

The chain recombines TRBV2 with TRBJ1-2; a possible D gene is TRBD1 (5 bases). V lost 4 bases to trimming and J lost 3 bases, with 15 bases between them. The CDR3 spans 15 residues. CDR1 SNHLY and CDR2 FYNNEI come from the germline V gene. CDR3 protein: CASSGRAGRDYGYTF. In nucleotides, the CDR3 is TGTGCCAGCAGTGGAAGGGCCGGCAGGGACTATGGCTACACCTTC.

This chain links TRBV5-5 with TRBJ1-1, with 7 bases fitting TRBD1. The CDR3 has 13 amino acids. In germline, CDR1 is SGHKS, CDR2 YYEKEE (reference sequence). V trimming: 2 bases; J trimming: 5 bases; junction bases outside the gene matches: 3. CDR3 DNA: TGTGCCAGCAGCTTAGGGGGCCTGACTGAAGCTTTCTTT. Its translation: CASSLGGLTEAFF.

The rearrangement joins TRBV4-3 to TRBJ1-5; D gene unclear. This CDR3 is 14 amino acids long. Trimming took 0 bases from V and 4 from J, leaving 7 bases between them. Germline CDR1 LGHNA, CDR2 YSLEER. The chain's CDR3 is CASSQDPVNQPQHF. CDR3 sequence (DNA): TGCGCCAGCAGCCAAGATCCAGTAAATCAGCCCCAGCATTTT.

The count of this clone is one. The V and J genes are TRBV10-1 and TRBJ2-3; 9 nucleotides match TRBD1. The CDR3 totals 13 residues. Germline lookup yields CDR1 WNHNN and CDR2 SYGVQD (reference sequence). The ends lost 10 bases at V and 5 bases at J; junction bases unmatched: 7. The CDR3 nucleotides read TGCGCCACGAACCGGGACAGGGAAGATACGCAGTATTTT. Translated, it gives CATNRDREDTQYF.

The gene calls are TRBV30 and TRBJ2-3; D might be TRBD2 (7 bases). This CDR3 is 14 amino acids long. Germline V gene lookup returns CDR1 GTSNPN and CDR2 SVGIG (reference sequence). The V gene lost 2 bases and the J gene lost 8 bases, with 17 bases spanning the gap. CDR3 protein: CAWSSQGRESTQYF. For the CDR3, the DNA is TGTGCCTGGAGTTCTCAGGGGCGGGAGAGTACGCAGTATTTT.

J is TRBJ2-7 and V is TRBV20-1, with 9 nucleotides matching TRBD1. From germline, CDR1 is DFQATT and CDR2 SNEGSKA (reference sequence). This CDR3 has 15 amino acids. The ends lost 3 bases at V and 4 bases at J; junction bases unmatched: 10. The CDR3 loop reads CSASLIGTGPYEQYF. The CDR3 nucleotides are TGCAGTGCTAGTTTAATAGGGACAGGGCCGTACGAGCAGTACTTC.

The chain carries TRBV11-2 and TRBJ1-6; D remains ambiguous. Germline loops: CDR1 SGHAT, CDR2 FQNNGV. Trimming took 2 bases from V and 8 from J, leaving 10 bases between them. The CDR3 is made up of 14 amino acids. This CDR3 reads CASSLNPDYSPLHF. CDR3 bases: TGTGCCAGCAGCTTAAACCCCGACTATTCACCCCTCCACTTT. Full variable domain (rest looked up from reference TRBV11-2 and TRBJ1-6): EAGVAQSPRYKIIEKRQSVAFWCNPISGHATLYWYQQILGQGPKLLIQFQNNGVVDDSQLPKDRFSAERLKGVDSTLKIQPAKLEDSAVYLCASSLNPDYSPLHFGNGTRLTVT.

V usage is TRBV3-1 (or the pseudogene TRBV3-2) and J usage is TRBJ1-5; D perhaps matches TRBD1 (5 bases). Germline CDR1 is LGHDT and CDR2 is YNNKEL (reference sequence). The CDR3 totals 14 residues. Trimming shortened V by 4 bases and J by 5 bases, and 12 bases separated the two germline ends. The DNA for the CDR3 is TGTGCCAGCAGCCTTGGGGGGTCGGATCAGCCCCAGCATTTT. Translating gives CASSLGGSDQPQHF.

The V gene is TRBV11-2, the J gene TRBJ2-5; perhaps TRBD1 as D (5 bases). CDR1 is SGHAT, CDR2 FQNNGV, per germline. CDR3 length: 13 residues. V was cut by 4 bases and J by 7 bases, with 13 bases left in between. CDR3 protein: CASSSTAPGTQYF. Here the CDR3 DNA reads TGTGCCAGCAGCTCGACAGCCCCGGGGACCCAGTACTTC. The full variable domain, in which reference TRBV11-2 and TRBJ2-5 provide the parts outside the CDR3, is EAGVAQSPRYKIIEKRQSVAFWCNPISGHATLYWYQQILGQGPKLLIQFQNNGVVDDSQLPKDRFSAERLKGVDSTLKIQPAKLEDSAVYLCASSSTAPGTQYFGPGTRLLVL.

This chain links TRBV3-1 (or the pseudogene TRBV3-2) with TRBJ2-4; 10 bases match TRBD2. Per germline, CDR1 LGHDT and CDR2 YNNKEL (reference sequence). The CDR3 sequence is 16 residues long. J gave up 0 bases and V 1 base, and 0 bases lay outside the gene matches. The CDR3 DNA reads TGTGCCAGCAGCCAAGGGACTAGCGGAGCCAAAAACATTCAGTACTTC. The encoded protein is CASSQGTSGAKNIQYF.

This clone was observed once. The chain joins TRBV7-2 to TRBJ2-1, with D maybe TRBD2 (5 bases). Trimming pared 1 base from V and 8 bases from J, leaving 9 bases between. CDR3 length equals 13 residues. Germline CDR1 and CDR2: SGHTA and FQGNSA. This CDR3 reads CASSLERADEQFF. The DNA for the CDR3 is TGTGCCAGCAGCTTAGAGAGGGCCGATGAGCAGTTCTTC.

This chain uses TRBV28 with TRBJ2-2; TRBD2 might be the D (7 bases). V gave up 11 bases and J gave up 5 bases, with 30 bases separating them. Germline CDR1 and CDR2: MDHEN and SYDVKM. The CDR3 is 18 amino acids. This CDR3 is CAVASVAGVGGVTGELFF. CDR3 nucleotides: TGTGCCGTCGCCTCGGTTGCGGGAGTAGGGGGAGTAACCGGGGAGCTGTTTTTT.